This T cell receptor beta chain was found in a study of blood T cell repertoires in COVID-19. Study summary: The analysed material was cDNA or gDNA that came from T cells, B-cell-depleted T cells, or PBMCs.

The authors' processing: Reference gene primer amplification in the assay estimated nucleated cell counts. Using immunoSEQ multiplex PCR, the repertoire was profiled, and TCRdb retains in-frame clones only, with some absent. That table furnishes V, J and clone size, whereas the DNA furnished D and trimming. The sample has approximately 310,000 clones, about 85% seen once. This clone appeared many times. CDR3 size: 14 residues. Germline trimming cut 2 bases from V and 6 bases from J; bases unmatched to any gene: 0. The germline V gene has CDR1 MRHNA and CDR2 SNTAGT. Participants were aged about 18 to 90 years, lived in about two dozen US areas, and enrolled virtually. Participants classified as exposed had met a COVID-19 case within 2 weeks before study entry.

The chain has TRBV6-4 and TRBJ2-1, with TRBD1 matching 11 bases. The sample taken for sequencing was PBMCs or T cells enriched from blood (not recorded which). This TCR was sampled from a woman in her 30s who had been exposed to COVID-19. The DNA of the CDR3 is TGTGCCAGCAGTGACGGGACAGGGGGCAATGAGCAGTTCTTC. The encoded protein is CASSDGTGGNEQFF.